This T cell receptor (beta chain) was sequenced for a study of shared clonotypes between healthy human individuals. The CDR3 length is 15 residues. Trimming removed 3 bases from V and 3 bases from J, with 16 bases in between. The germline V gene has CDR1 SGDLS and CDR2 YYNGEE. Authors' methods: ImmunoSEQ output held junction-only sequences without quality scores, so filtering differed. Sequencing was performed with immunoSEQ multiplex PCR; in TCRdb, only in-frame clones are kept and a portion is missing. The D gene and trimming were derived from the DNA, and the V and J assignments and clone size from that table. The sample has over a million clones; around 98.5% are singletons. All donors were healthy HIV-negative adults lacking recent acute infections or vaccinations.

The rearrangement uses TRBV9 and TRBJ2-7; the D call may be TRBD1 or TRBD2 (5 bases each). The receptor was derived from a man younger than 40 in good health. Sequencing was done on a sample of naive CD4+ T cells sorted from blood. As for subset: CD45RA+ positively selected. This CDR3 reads CASSEQPSRGYEQYF. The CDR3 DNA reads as TGTGCCAGCAGCGAACAACCGTCGAGGGGCTACGAGCAGTACTTC.